This TCR beta chain originates from a study of T cells in localized non-small cell lung cancer. Sequencing was performed with immunoSEQ multiplex PCR; in TCRdb, only in-frame clones are kept and a portion is missing. The table shows 30,000 to 40,000 clones, with 86% occurring only once. V dropped 0 bases and J dropped 7 bases, with 7 bases sitting between them. Germline V gene sequence: CDR1 MNHEY, CDR2 SVGAGI. The CDR3 is 13 amino acids. The sample here was peripheral blood mononuclear cells, taken before any cancer treatment. The chain recombines TRBV6-5 with TRBJ2-1, with D unresolved. The source is a male donor at least 60 years old with stage II lung adenocarcinoma. CDR3 sequence reads: CASSYSPWNEQFF. The DNA of the CDR3 is TGTGCCAGCAGTTACTCCCCCTGGAATGAGCAGTTCTTC.